The 18 T cell receptor beta chains below all came from one sample that was sequenced in a study of shared clonotypes between healthy human individuals. Generated by immunoSEQ multiplex PCR, the TCRdb table keeps only in-frame clones and is missing some. Of some 510,000 clones listed, approximately 79% are singletons. Sequenced: PBMCs. The receptor source for this set is a woman in her thirties or forties in good health. Some clones in this sample may be carry-over from other donors' samples.

This clone was recorded once. The genes are TRBV28 and TRBJ1-3; maybe TRBD1 (6 bases). Germline values: CDR1 MDHEN, CDR2 SYDVKM. The length of the CDR3 is 15 residues. Trimming took off 5 bases at V and 2 bases at J, with 13 bases between the two ends. The CDR3: CASSLIGQTGNTIYF. The CDR3 region has the DNA TGTGCCAGCAGTCTTATCGGACAGACTGGAAACACCATATATTTT.

This clone was observed many times. The chain carries TRBV6-4 and TRBJ2-3; the D is unclear. The germline V gene encodes CDR1 MRHNA and CDR2 SNTAGT. The CDR3 contains 13 residues. The V end was cut by 3 bases, the J end by 1 base, with 5 bases between. The CDR3 DNA follows: TGTGCCAGCAGTGAACGGGGCACAGATACGCAGTATTTT. Its translation is CASSERGTDTQYF.

The chain links TRBV7-2 to TRBJ2-3; D possibly uses TRBD1 or TRBD2 (5 bases each). The ends were cut back, 2 bases at V and 0 bases at J, with 15 bases in the middle. The CDR3 runs to 17 residues. Germline V lookup: CDR1 SGHTA, CDR2 FQGNSA. The CDR3 sequence: CASSLQLGERSTDTQYF. CDR3 in DNA: TGTGCCAGCAGCTTACAGTTGGGGGAGAGGAGCACAGATACGCAGTATTTT.

The CDR3: CASSPRLQETQYF. The CDR3 DNA reads as TGTGCCAGCAGCCCTAGGTTACAAGAGACCCAGTACTTC. This chain uses TRBV28 with TRBJ2-5; the D is unclear. Trimming stripped 6 bases from V and 2 bases from J, with 10 bases between. The CDR3 contains 13 residues. Per germline, CDR1 MDHEN and CDR2 SYDVKM.

This chain joins TRBV7-9 and TRBJ1-2; tentatively, D is TRBD1 (6 bases). CDR3 length: 15 amino acids. V was cut by 4 bases and J by 3 bases, with 15 bases left in between. The germline V gene encodes CDR1 SEHNR and CDR2 FQNEAQ (reference sequence). CDR3 residues: CASSSRTVPDYGYTF. The CDR3 DNA reads as TGTGCCAGCAGCTCCCGGACAGTCCCTGACTATGGCTACACCTTC.

The gene calls are TRBV4-1 and TRBJ2-6, with D maybe TRBD1 (6 bases). There are 16 residues in the CDR3. Germline CDR1 and CDR2: MGHRA and YSYEKL. Trimming took off 4 bases at V and 0 bases at J, with 10 bases between the two ends. CDR3 DNA: TGCGCCAGCAGCCCTCAGGGGCACTCTGGGGCCAACGTCCTGACTTTC. This sequence encodes CASSPQGHSGANVLTF.

The chain carries TRBV5-1 and TRBJ2-5; 7 bases match TRBD1. J gave up 1 base and V 5 bases, and 5 bases lay outside the gene matches. Germline V gene data show CDR1 as SGHRS and CDR2 as YFSETQ. This CDR3 region has 14 residues. The CDR3 spells CASRPGTAQETQYF. The CDR3 DNA is TGCGCCAGCAGACCTGGGACAGCCCAAGAGACCCAGTACTTC.

V usage is TRBV11-2 and J usage is TRBJ2-7, with 7 bases fitting TRBD1. The CDR3 length is 14 residues. The J segment lost 5 bases and the V segment lost 5 bases, leaving 9 bases of the junction unmatched. In germline, CDR1 is SGHAT, CDR2 FQNNGV. CDR3 region: CASSQDRVGDEQYF. The CDR3 nucleotides are TGTGCCAGCAGCCAAGACAGGGTTGGGGACGAGCAGTACTTC.

The chain combines TRBV10-3 with TRBJ2-5, with TRBD1 matching over 8 bases. The J call is in doubt because the DNA end fits TRBJ2-7 better. The germline CDR1 and CDR2 sequences are ENHRY and SYGVKD. CDR3 length: 13 amino acids. The CDR3 spells CAIMPGTGGEQYF. The CDR3 nucleotides are TGTGCCATCATGCCCGGGACAGGCGGCGAGCAGTACTTC.

In regard to this clone: Other DNA sequences in this specimen translate into the identical CDR3. The chain employs TRBV7-3 and TRBJ2-5, with 8 bases aligning to TRBD1. Germline assignment: CDR1 SGHTA and CDR2 FQGTGA. With 5 bases clipped from V and 4 bases from J, the junction kept 3 bases outside the gene matches. The length of the CDR3 is 13 residues. This CDR3 reads CASSRGQGETQYF. DNA of the CDR3: TGTGCCAGCAGCCGCGGACAGGGAGAGACCCAGTACTTC.

This clone was counted once. Here the CDR3 DNA reads TGTGCCAGCAGCAAAGTGGACCGGGACAGGGGGCTTGGTACGCAGTATTTT. Encoded protein: CASSKVDRDRGLGTQYF. The chain uses TRBV21-1 and TRBJ2-3; the table's D call, TRBD1, has no DNA check behind it. TRBV21-1 is a recognized pseudogene. The CDR3 spans 17 residues.

The chain recombines TRBV9 with TRBJ1-2; TRBD1 matches 10 bases. CDR1 SGDLS and CDR2 YYNGEE come from the germline V gene. The CDR3 has 13 residues. V lost 3 bases and J lost 8; bases outside the gene matches: 4. The CDR3, as DNA: TGTGCCAGCAGCGCAGGGACAGGGGAGGGCTACACCTTC. The encoded protein is CASSAGTGEGYTF.

The rearrangement links TRBV4-3 to TRBJ2-1; D is possibly TRBD2 (6 bases). Trimming pared 0 bases from V and 0 bases from J, leaving 15 bases between. The V gene's germline CDR1 is LGHNA and CDR2 YSLEER. The CDR3 has 18 residues. The CDR3, as DNA: TGCGCCAGCAGCCAAGAAACCCCCGCGGGGAGCTCCTACAATGAGCAGTTCTTC. Translation gives CASSQETPAGSSYNEQFF.

The V and J genes are TRBV28 and TRBJ1-1; 8 positions match TRBD1. CDR1 MDHEN and CDR2 SYDVKM come from the germline V gene. V shed 5 bases, J shed 1 base, and the junction held 9 bases outside the gene matches. CDR3 length: 16 residues. CDR3 sequence reads: CASSPRRQGRNTEAFF. CDR3 in DNA: TGTGCCAGCAGTCCCCGCCGACAGGGGCGGAACACTGAAGCTTTCTTT.

This chain links TRBV7-6 with TRBJ1-2, with 7 bases aligning to TRBD1. Germline CDR1 SGHVS, CDR2 FNYEAQ. The CDR3 is 13 residues long. J lost 8 bases, V lost 5 bases, and 8 bases had no gene match. In DNA, the CDR3 is TGTGCCAGCAGCAGCTACAGGGGCTGGGGCTACACCTTC. Amino acids: CASSSYRGWGYTF.

The genes are TRBV7-8 and TRBJ1-5, with no clear D. The CDR3 length is 16 residues. Between the trimmed V and J ends, which lost 2 bases and 1 base, there was a span of 12 bases. Germline assignment: CDR1 SGHVS and CDR2 FQNEAQ. CDR3: CASSLYEGMSNQPQHF. In DNA, the CDR3 is TGTGCCAGCAGCTTATACGAGGGTATGAGCAATCAGCCCCAGCATTTT.

This clone occurred once. The V and J genes are TRBV7-9 and TRBJ2-7; D perhaps matches TRBD1 (5 bases). Germline loops: CDR1 SEHNR, CDR2 FQNEAQ (reference sequence). The CDR3 runs to 12 residues. Trimming left V 1 base short and J 5 bases short, with 6 bases between. This CDR3 is CASSLGGDEQYF. In DNA, the CDR3 is TGTGCCAGCAGCTTAGGGGGCGACGAGCAGTACTTC.

This clone occurred many times. This chain uses TRBV30 with TRBJ2-1, with 9 bases aligning to TRBD2. J was trimmed by 2 bases and V by 1 base; bases with no gene match: 12. This CDR3 comprises 18 residues. Germline V gives CDR1 GTSNPN, CDR2 SVGIG (reference sequence). CDR3 in DNA: TGTGCCTGGAGTGGGACCAGTGAGCGGGAGGCCCCCTACAATGAGCAGTTCTTC. Encoded protein: CAWSGTSEREAPYNEQFF. Combining the CDR3 with reference TRBV30 and TRBJ2-1 gives the whole variable domain SQTIHQWPATLVQPVGSPLSLECTVEGTSNPNLYWYRQAAGRGLQLLFYSVGIGQISSEVPQNLSASRPQDRQFILSSKKLLLSDSGFYLCAWSGTSEREAPYNEQFFGPGTRLTVL.